Sequencing of this T cell receptor (beta chain) was carried out in a study of control samples from healthy donors and cancer patients. The CDR3 spans 14 residues. Looked up from germline, CDR1 is MNHEY and CDR2 is SVGAGI. After removal of 5 bases from V and 9 bases from J, the junction contained 12 bases not matched to a gene. The repertoire was sequenced with immunoSEQ multiplex PCR; TCRdb's copy has only in-frame clones and lacks some. The sample lists tens of thousands of clones; around 91% were seen once. This clone was found once. Specimen: blood. The V and J genes are TRBV6-5 and TRBJ1-1, with 7 bases lining up with TRBD1. The receptor was derived from a man aged 50-60 years in good health. This chain's CDR3 is CASSLGTARRKAFF. CDR3 coding DNA: TGTGCCAGCAGTCTCGGGACAGCCCGTAGAAAAGCTTTCTTT.